The 22 T cell receptor beta chains below all came from one sample that was sequenced in a study of cytomegalovirus exposure and HLA in healthy donors (dated by TCRdb to about 2017). Library preparation used the immunoSEQ multiplex PCR assay. For the multiplex PCR, a mixture combining 60 forward primers for TCR Vbeta segments and 13 reverse primers for TCR Jbeta segments was used. This is the immuneACCESS table as TCRdb keeps it, with only in-frame sequences that have V and J called. A part of the clones is gone; compared with another copy, unresolved V genes explain less than half, and the rest is unexplained. A total of under 200,000 clones appear in this sample, roughly four fifths of them only once. The ten largest account for approximately 2.4% of the sample. The sequenced sample was PBMCs. The receptors were gathered from a female donor in good health and CMV-seronegative.

The chain recombines TRBV27 with TRBJ2-7; D is possibly TRBD2 (5 bases). V shed 1 base and J shed 3 bases, with 10 bases lying between them. CDR1 and CDR2 (germline): MNHEY, SMNVEV (reference sequence). The CDR3 has 14 amino acids. The CDR3 sequence: CASSLWPRGYEQYF. DNA for the CDR3: TGTGCCAGCAGTTTATGGCCACGGGGCTACGAGCAGTACTTC.

The chain carries TRBV30 and TRBJ2-1; D possibly corresponds to TRBD1 (5 bases). Germline V CDR1 and CDR2: GTSNPN, SVGIG (reference sequence). This CDR3 has 10 amino acids. Deletions cut 8 bases from V and 13 bases from J, with 15 bases between. The CDR3 nucleotides are TGTGCCCTCACAAGGACATCCCAGTTCTTC. The encoded protein is CALTRTSQFF.

V and J are TRBV7-6 and TRBJ2-1; 7 bases agree with TRBD2. With 5 bases clipped from V and 8 bases from J, the junction kept 15 bases outside the gene matches. CDR1 SGHVS and CDR2 FNYEAQ come from the germline V gene. The CDR3 extends over 16 amino acids. The CDR3 here is CASSPDGRGRLDEQFF. CDR3 in DNA: TGTGCCAGCAGCCCCGACGGGCGCGGGAGATTGGATGAGCAGTTCTTC.

The rearrangement links TRBV19 to TRBJ1-1; TRBD1 might be the D (5 bases). Germline V gives CDR1 LNHDA, CDR2 SQIVND (reference sequence). This CDR3 spans 14 amino acids. The germline V and J ends were trimmed by 5 bases and 1 base, with 11 bases remaining between them. CDR3 sequence reads: CASSWRGANTEAFF. The DNA for the CDR3 is TGTGCCAGTAGTTGGCGCGGGGCGAACACTGAAGCTTTCTTT.

The chain employs TRBV30 and TRBJ1-2, with a possible D match to TRBD1 (5 bases). This CDR3 is built from 14 residues. Trimming removed 5 bases at V and 6 bases at J, with 19 bases between. CDR1 and CDR2 from the germline V gene are GTSNPN and SVGIG (reference sequence). The CDR3 coding sequence is TGTGCCTGGGGCTCTGAGGGGACTCGCCATGGCTACACCTTC. This encodes CAWGSEGTRHGYTF.

V and J are TRBV2 and TRBJ1-2; D is unclear. The length of the CDR3 is 11 residues. CDR1 and CDR2 from the germline V gene are SNHLY and FYNNEI. Trimming stripped 6 bases from V and 8 bases from J, with 10 bases between. Here the CDR3 reads CASSPLVGYTF. The CDR3 bases are TGTGCCAGCAGCCCCCTTGTAGGCTACACCTTC.

CDR3 coding DNA: TGTGCCAGCAGCGGGGGGACTAGCGGCTTCTACGAGCAGTACTTC. Protein: CASSGGTSGFYEQYF. The chain uses TRBV7-9 and TRBJ2-7, with TRBD2 matching 11 bases. With V trimmed by 5 bases and J by 3 bases, 6 bases remained unmatched. The CDR3 covers 15 residues. The germline V gene encodes CDR1 SEHNR and CDR2 FQNEAQ (reference sequence). Filled out from reference TRBV7-9 and TRBJ2-7, the complete variable domain reads DTGVSQNPRHKITKRGQNVTFRCDPISEHNRLYWYRQTLGQGPEFLTYFQNEAQLEKSRLLSDRFSAERPKGSFSTLEIQRTEQGDSAMYLCASSGGTSGFYEQYFGPGTRLTVT.

This chain joins TRBV7-6 and TRBJ2-1; the match to TRBD2 covers 8 bases. Germline V gene data show CDR1 as SGHVS and CDR2 as FNYEAQ. The ends lost 1 base at V and 5 bases at J; junction bases unmatched: 7. This CDR3 is built from 16 residues. DNA for the CDR3: TGTGCCAGCAGCTTAGTGTACGGGACTAGAGACAATGAGCAGTTCTTC. It encodes CASSLVYGTRDNEQFF.

The V gene is TRBV6-6, the J gene TRBJ2-2; perhaps TRBD2 as D (6 bases). In germline, CDR1 is MNHNY, CDR2 SVGAGI (reference sequence). The CDR3 is 15 amino acids. V lost 7 bases, J lost 2 bases, and 14 bases lay in between. The CDR3 here is CASKAGPLNTGELFF. CDR3 coding DNA: TGTGCCAGCAAGGCGGGACCCTTAAACACCGGGGAGCTGTTTTTT.

In this sample, this clone turned up many times. At the DNA level, this CDR3 is encoded by other sequences in the same sample as well. The chain has TRBV5-6 and TRBJ1-2; the match to TRBD1 covers 11 bases. The CDR3 has 14 amino acids. Germline V gives CDR1 SGHDT, CDR2 YYEEEE. V lost 3 bases to trimming and J lost 4 bases; unmatched junction nucleotides: 2. Here the CDR3 reads CASSSGTGGYGYTF. For the CDR3, the DNA is TGTGCCAGCAGCTCCGGGACAGGGGGCTATGGCTACACCTTC.

This sequence joins TRBV28 and TRBJ2-2; a weak D match, TRBD1 (5 bases). This CDR3 is 14 amino acids long. V lost 4 bases and J lost 1, with 7 bases in between. CDR1 MDHEN and CDR2 SYDVKM come from the germline V gene. The CDR3 region has the DNA TGTGCCAGCAGTTCAAGGGGGAACACCGGGGAGCTGTTTTTT. Translating gives CASSSRGNTGELFF.

J is TRBJ2-1 and V is TRBV5-5, with TRBD2 identical over 11 bases. Unmatched junction bases numbered 4, after V lost 1 base and J lost 7 bases. The CDR3 runs to 15 residues. Germline CDR1 is SGHKS and CDR2 is YYEKEE (reference sequence). CDR3 loop: CASSLWASGGNEQFF. CDR3 nucleotide sequence: TGTGCCAGCAGCTTGTGGGCTAGCGGGGGGAATGAGCAGTTCTTC.

The chain has TRBV6-5 and TRBJ1-2; weak D call: TRBD1 (6 bases). The CDR3 totals 15 residues. V lost 0 bases, J lost 5 bases, and 13 bases lay in between. From germline, CDR1 is MNHEY and CDR2 SVGAGI. This CDR3 is CASSYSYRVEYGYTF. CDR3 DNA sequence: TGTGCCAGCAGTTACTCGTACAGGGTGGAGTATGGCTACACCTTC.

The CDR3 sequence is CANGQGGSPLHF. Written as DNA, the CDR3 is TGTGCCAACGGACAGGGCGGGTCACCCCTCCACTTT. The genes are TRBV19 and TRBJ1-6; 8 bases agree with TRBD1. Germline V gene sequence: CDR1 LNHDA, CDR2 SQIVND (reference sequence). Trimming took 10 bases from V and 10 from J; bases not matched to a gene: 6. There are 12 residues in the CDR3.

V usage is TRBV12-5 and J usage is TRBJ1-2; 8 nucleotides match TRBD1. The CDR3 spans 14 residues. CDR1 LGHNT and CDR2 FRNRAP come from the germline V gene. Unmatched junction bases numbered 5, after V lost 4 bases and J lost 4 bases. The CDR3 here is CASGSGQGTYGYTF. The CDR3 DNA follows: TGTGCTAGTGGTTCCGGACAGGGAACCTATGGCTACACCTTC.

The chain is built from TRBV4-1 and TRBJ2-7, with D hard to call. The CDR3 spans 15 residues. Germline-derived CDR1 and CDR2 are MGHRA and YSYEKL. The V and J ends lost 4 bases and 2 bases respectively, with 15 bases between them. The CDR3 loop reads CASSRLLQRTYEQYF. In nucleotides, the CDR3 is TGCGCCAGCAGCCGTCTTTTACAAAGAACCTACGAGCAGTACTTC.

The V call is TRBV6-1, the J call TRBJ1-3, with 10 positions matching TRBD1. The CDR3 is 18 residues long. With V trimmed by 1 base and J by 3 bases, 9 bases remained unmatched. CDR1 and CDR2 from the germline V gene are MNHNS and SASEGT. This CDR3 is CASSEGGGQGIVGNTIYF. The CDR3 DNA reads TGTGCCAGCAGTGAAGGGGGGGGACAGGGGATTGTTGGAAACACCATATATTTT.

In this sample, this clone turned up a few times. Here the CDR3 reads CASRRDSSPNEKLFF. DNA of the CDR3: TGTGCCAGCAGAAGGGACAGCTCACCTAATGAAAAACTGTTTTTT. J is TRBJ1-4 and V is TRBV27; 7 nucleotides agree with TRBD1. The CDR3 totals 15 residues. V lost 6 bases, J lost 3 bases, and 7 bases stayed unmatched. Germline V CDR1 and CDR2: MNHEY, SMNVEV (reference sequence).

The chain is built from TRBV13 and TRBJ1-2, with D possibly TRBD1 on 5 matching bases. The length of the CDR3 is 12 residues. Trimming took off 5 bases at V and 3 bases at J, with 7 bases between the two ends. CDR1 and CDR2 from the germline V gene are PRHDT and FYEKMQ (reference sequence). In DNA form, the CDR3 reads TGTGCCAGCAGCCTGACAGACTATGGCTACACCTTC. Amino acids: CASSLTDYGYTF.

This clone has just a few counts. The chain joins TRBV28 to TRBJ1-5; 9 bases map to TRBD1. Unmatched junction bases numbered 3, after V lost 2 bases and J lost 1 base. CDR3 length equals 16 residues. From germline, CDR1 is MDHEN and CDR2 SYDVKM. The CDR3 here is CASSLAGQGSNQPQHF. In DNA, the CDR3 is TGTGCCAGCAGTTTAGCGGGACAGGGAAGCAATCAGCCCCAGCATTTT. The complete variable domain, with remaining parts taken from reference TRBV28 and TRBJ1-5, reads DVKVTQSSRYLVKRTGEKVFLECVQDMDHENMFWYRQDPGLGLRLIYFSYDVKMKEKGDIPEGYSVSREKKERFSLILESASTNQTSMYLCASSLAGQGSNQPQHFGDGTRLSIL.

The gene calls are TRBV10-2 and TRBJ1-5; D is perhaps TRBD1 (5 bases). The V and J ends lost 6 bases and 3 bases respectively, with 12 bases between them. Looked up from germline, CDR1 is WSHSY and CDR2 is SAAADI. The CDR3 covers 14 residues. CDR3 region: CASRGGTLNQPQHF. The CDR3 DNA reads TGCGCCAGCAGGGGAGGGACCCTCAATCAGCCCCAGCATTTT.

V and J are TRBV11-2 and TRBJ1-1; tentatively, D is TRBD1 (6 bases). V shed 6 bases and J shed 11 bases, with 13 bases lying between them. The CDR3 sequence is 11 residues long. Germline V gives CDR1 SGHAT, CDR2 FQNNGV. For the CDR3, the DNA is TGTGCCAGCAGTCCAGGGGTGGGTGCTTTCTTT. Its translation: CASSPGVGAFF. Full variable domain (remainder filled in from reference TRBV11-2 and TRBJ1-1): EAGVAQSPRYKIIEKRQSVAFWCNPISGHATLYWYQQILGQGPKLLIQFQNNGVVDDSQLPKDRFSAERLKGVDSTLKIQPAKLEDSAVYLCASSPGVGAFFGQGTRLTVV.